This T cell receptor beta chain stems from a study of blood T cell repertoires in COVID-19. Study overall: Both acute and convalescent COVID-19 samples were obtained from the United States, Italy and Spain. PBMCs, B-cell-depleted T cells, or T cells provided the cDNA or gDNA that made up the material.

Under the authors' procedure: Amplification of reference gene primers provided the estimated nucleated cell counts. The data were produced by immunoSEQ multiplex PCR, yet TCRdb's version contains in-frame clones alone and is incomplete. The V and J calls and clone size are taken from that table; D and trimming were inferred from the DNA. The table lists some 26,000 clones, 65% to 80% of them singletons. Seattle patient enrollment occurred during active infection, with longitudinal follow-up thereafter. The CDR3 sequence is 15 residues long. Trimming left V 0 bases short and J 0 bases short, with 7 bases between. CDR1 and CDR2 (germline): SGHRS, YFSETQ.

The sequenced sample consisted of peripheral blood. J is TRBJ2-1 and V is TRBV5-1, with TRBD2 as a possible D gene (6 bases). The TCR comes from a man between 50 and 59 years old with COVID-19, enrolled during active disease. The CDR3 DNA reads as TGCGCCAGCAGCTTGGATAGCGGCTCCTACAATGAGCAGTTCTTC. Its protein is CASSLDSGSYNEQFF.